The 23 T cell receptor beta chains below come from one sample, sequenced in a study of tissue T cells after allogeneic stem cell transplantation. Profiled with immunoSEQ multiplex PCR; TCRdb holds only in-frame clones, not every one. The sample yields more than 45,000 clones, nearly 75% seen once. The source material was sorted cells pooled from one or two spleens. All receptors derive from a pool of C57BL/6 mice in good health.

Concerning this clone itself: The germline and genes are mouse ones. The sequenced fragment ends 1 residue before the CDR3 boundary, so the rest is inferred from the germline J gene. Other nucleotide sequences in the sample specify the same CDR3. The V gene is TRBV26, the J gene TRBJ1-6; unclear D gene. Being an ORF, TRBJ1-6 has a function that is uncertain. The CDR3 has 13 amino acids. V was pared by 0 bases and J by 5 bases, with 2 bases between. From germline, CDR1 is KGHPV and CDR2 FQNQEV (reference sequence). The sequenced part of the CDR3 DNA is TGTGCCAGCAGTCTGTCCAATAATTCGCCCCTCTAC. As protein: CASSLSNNSPLY. From start to end, the CDR3 is CASSLSNNSPLYF.

In the case of this clone: Genes here carry mouse names. The read stops 1 residue short of the end of the CDR3; the missing end is completed from the germline J gene. This chain uses TRBV15 with TRBJ2-1; TRBD1 agrees at 8 bases. Germline CDR1 is SGHND and CDR2 is FRSKSL. Unmatched junction bases numbered 0, after V lost 6 bases and J lost 2 bases. This CDR3 is built from 13 residues. CDR3 sequence: CASRGQDYAEQFF. The sequenced CDR3 bases are TGTGCCAGCAGGGGACAGGACTATGCTGAGCAGTTC.

As concerns this clone: Genes and germline come from the mouse. The missing CDR3 end, 1 residue past where the read stops, is filled in from the germline J gene. This chain connects TRBV3 to TRBJ2-5, with D possibly being TRBD1 (5 bases). Germline V gene sequence: CDR1 SNHLY, CDR2 FYNGKV (reference sequence). Trimming shortened V by 3 bases and J by 2 bases, and 6 bases separated the two germline ends. This CDR3 region has 13 residues. CDR3 DNA (partial): TGTGCCAGCAGCTTGGACATCCAAGACACCCAGTAC. Its protein is CASSLDIQDTQY. The full CDR3 protein is CASSLDIQDTQYF.

Points on this clone: The gene symbols are mouse symbols. The read ends 1 residue shy of where the CDR3 ends; the end is completed using the germline J gene. This sequence joins TRBV4 and TRBJ2-4; possible D gene TRBD1, 6 bases. The CDR3 spans 14 residues. Trimming removed 4 bases from V and 5 bases from J, with 13 bases in between. Germline V CDR1 and CDR2: LGHDT, YNNKQL (reference sequence). The part of the CDR3 DNA that was read is TGTGCCAGCAGCTTCCGGGACACCCGAAACACCTTGTAC. It yields the protein CASSFRDTRNTLY. The entire CDR3 sequence reads CASSFRDTRNTLYF.

Only one count was recorded for this clone. Gene names are the mouse ones. Read data end 1 residue before the CDR3 end; the end is taken from the germline J gene. The chain recombines TRBV26 with TRBJ2-3; D is possibly TRBD2 (7 bases). V was clipped by 2 bases and J by 0 bases, with 9 bases between them. The CDR3 length is 15 residues. CDR1 and CDR2 from the germline V gene are KGHPV and FQNQEV (reference sequence). CDR3: CASSLPGGSAETLYF. CDR3 bases read: TGTGCCAGCAGTCTGCCTGGGGGCAGTGCAGAAACGCTGTAT.

Concerning this clone: Genes here carry mouse names. The read ends 1 residue early relative to the CDR3; the germline J gene fills the gap. The chain employs TRBV19 and TRBJ2-1; 7 positions agree with TRBD1. CDR1 is FNHDT, CDR2 SITEND, per germline (reference sequence). Germline trimming cut 3 bases from V and 7 bases from J; bases unmatched to any gene: 4. The CDR3 loop spans 13 amino acids. The CDR3 loop reads CASSRDSGAEQFF. The sequenced CDR3 bases are TGTGCCAGCAGTAGGGACAGCGGAGCTGAGCAGTTC. Filled out from reference TRBV19 and TRBJ2-1, the complete variable domain reads GGIITQTPKFLIGQEGQKLTLKCQQNFNHDTMYWYRQDSGKGLRLIYYSITENDLQKGDLSEGYDASREKKSSFSLTVTSAQKNEMAVFLCASSRDSGAEQFFGPGTRLTVL.

Regarding this clone: These gene names are mouse names. The missing CDR3 end, 1 residue past where the read stops, is filled in from the germline J gene. The chain combines TRBV31 with TRBJ2-3; D perhaps matches TRBD2 (5 bases). Trimming removed 0 bases from V and 0 bases from J, with 10 bases in between. Germline-derived CDR1 and CDR2 are GKSSPN and SITVG. The CDR3 extends over 15 amino acids. The covered CDR3 bases are TGTGCCTGGAGTCTAGTGGGGATTAGTGCAGAAACGCTGTAT. Encoded protein: CAWSLVGISAETLY. The whole CDR3 protein reads CAWSLVGISAETLYF.

On this clone: These gene names are mouse names. The CDR3 goes on 1 residue after the read ends, and that part is filled in from the germline J gene. The chain recombines TRBV16 with TRBJ1-4; weak D call: TRBD1 (5 bases). Looked up from germline, CDR1 is SGHSA and CDR2 is FRNQAP. The CDR3 runs 15 residues. Between the trimmed V and J ends, which lost 1 base and 0 bases, there was a span of 6 bases. CDR3 loop: CASSLGGVSNERLFF. The sequenced part of the CDR3 DNA is TGTGCAAGCAGCTTAGGGGGGGTTTCCAACGAAAGATTATTT.

On this clone: Mouse gene names apply. Sequencing ends 1 residue short of the CDR3 end; the germline J gene provides the rest. The chain combines TRBV2 with TRBJ2-1, with 11 positions matching TRBD1. This CDR3 region has 16 residues. Germline V CDR1 and CDR2: LGHNA, YSYQKL. The V segment lost 1 base and the J segment 5 bases; nucleotides outside the gene matches: 4. The CDR3 loop reads CASSQVGTGGNAEQFF. The sequenced part of the CDR3 DNA is TGTGCCAGCAGCCAAGTGGGGACAGGGGGAAATGCTGAGCAGTTC.

On this clone itself: Genes here carry mouse names. With the read ending 1 residue before the CDR3 end, the germline J gene is used to fill in that end. The identical CDR3 is also encoded by other nucleotide sequences in the sample. The chain links TRBV13-2 to TRBJ1-6; D unresolved. TRBJ1-6 is treated as an ORF (open reading frame) with a function not yet certain. Deletions cut 1 base from V and 4 bases from J, with 3 bases between. CDR1 and CDR2 (germline): NNHNN, SYGAGS (reference sequence). The CDR3 runs to 13 residues. The part of the CDR3 DNA that was read is TGTGCCAGCGGTGATTTGTATAATTCGCCCCTCTAC. It yields the protein CASGDLYNSPLY. In full, the CDR3 reads CASGDLYNSPLYF.

To note about this clone: The germline and genes are mouse ones. The read stops 1 residue short of the end of the CDR3; the missing end is completed from the germline J gene. This chain uses TRBV13-1 with TRBJ2-1; 8 positions agree with TRBD2. There are 17 residues in the CDR3. The junction had 5 bases not matched to a gene; V was cut back by 0 bases and J by 0 bases. From germline, CDR1 is NSHNY and CDR2 SYGAGN. The CDR3 spells CASSDALGGLNYAEQFF. CDR3 DNA (partial): TGTGCCAGCAGTGATGCCCTGGGGGGACTTAACTATGCTGAGCAGTTC.

For this clone: Mouse germline and gene names are used. The CDR3 goes on 1 residue after the read ends, and that part is filled in from the germline J gene. V is TRBV20 and J is TRBJ1-5, with D perhaps TRBD1 (5 bases). Germline CDR1 reads GFQATS; CDR2 reads STVNSAI. This CDR3 is 13 amino acids long. With 1 base removed from V and 1 base from J, the gap between germline ends came to 5 bases. CDR3 sequence reads: CGARGQNNQAPLF. Partial CDR3 DNA: TGTGGTGCTAGGGGACAGAACAACCAGGCTCCGCTT. The complete variable domain, with remaining parts taken from reference TRBV20 and TRBJ1-5, reads GALVYQYPRRTICKSGTSMRMECQAVGFQATSVAWYRQSPQKTFELIALSTVNSAIKYEQNFTQEKFPISHPNLSFSSMTVLNAYLEDRGLYLCGARGQNNQAPLFGEGTRLSVL.

This clone has a handful of counts. These gene names are mouse names. Coverage ceases 1 residue before the CDR3 finishes, and the germline J gene fills in the end. The chain has TRBV13-3 and TRBJ2-7; 8 bases agree with TRBD1. After removal of 5 bases from V and 6 bases from J, the junction contained 1 base not matched to a gene. This CDR3 contains 11 residues. Germline V gene lookup returns CDR1 NNHDY and CDR2 SYVADS. The sequenced part of the CDR3 DNA is TGTGCCAGCAGCGGACAGGGTGAACAGTAC. Translated: CASSGQGEQY. The entire CDR3 reads CASSGQGEQYF.

Comments on this clone: Mouse gene names apply. From the germline J gene comes the end of the CDR3, since the read stops 1 residue before it. V is TRBV19 and J is TRBJ2-5, with TRBD2 identical over 11 bases. CDR3 length equals 14 residues. After removal of 5 bases from V and 4 bases from J, the junction contained 3 bases not matched to a gene. Per the germline V gene, CDR1 is FNHDT and CDR2 is SITEND (reference sequence). The CDR3 spells CASSRDWGKDTQYF. The sequenced CDR3 bases are TGTGCCAGCAGCCGGGACTGGGGGAAAGACACCCAGTAC.

Notes on this clone: Germline and genes: mouse. Other DNA sequences from this sample encode an identical CDR3 as well. This CDR3 reads CASGGDWGRAEQFF. The part of the CDR3 DNA that was read is TGTGCCAGCGGTGGGGACTGGGGGAGGGCTGAGCAGTTC. The chain carries TRBV13-2 and TRBJ2-1, with TRBD2 identical over 11 bases. The missing CDR3 end, 1 residue past where the read stops, is filled in from the germline J gene. With V trimmed by 3 bases and J by 7 bases, 3 bases remained unmatched. CDR1 is NNHNN and CDR2 is SYGAGS in the germline V gene (reference sequence). This CDR3 contains 14 residues.

To note about this clone: Gene names denote mouse genes. The sequence runs out 1 residue before the end of the CDR3; the remainder is reconstructed from the germline J gene. The chain has TRBV26 and TRBJ2-2, with TRBD1 identical over 9 bases. The germline gives CDR1 KGHPV, CDR2 FQNQEV (reference sequence). With V trimmed by 4 bases and J by 5 bases, 5 bases remained unmatched. CDR3 length: 15 residues. The part of the CDR3 DNA that was read is TGTGCCAGCAGTCGGGGACAGGGAACTACCGGGCAGCTCTAC. This translates into CASSRGQGTTGQLY. The whole CDR3 reads CASSRGQGTTGQLYF.

Concerning this clone: Mouse gene names and germline throughout. The read ends 1 residue early relative to the CDR3; the germline J gene fills the gap. The chain is built from TRBV5 and TRBJ2-3, with 8 bases identical to TRBD2. The germline V gene encodes CDR1 LGHNA and CDR2 YNLKQL (reference sequence). Unmatched junction bases numbered 2, after V lost 3 bases and J lost 3 bases. The length of the CDR3 is 14 residues. CDR3 DNA, as far as it was read: TGTGCCAGCAGCCAGGGGGGGCGGGCAGAAACGCTGTAT. Its protein product is CASSQGGRAETLY. From start to end, the CDR3 is CASSQGGRAETLYF.

Points on this clone: Gene names are mouse gene names. The read terminates 1 residue before the CDR3 end, so the remaining end is supplied by the germline J gene. This chain uses TRBV13-1 with TRBJ1-1, with a tentative D call TRBD1 (6 bases). The CDR3 totals 11 residues. In germline, CDR1 is NSHNY, CDR2 SYGAGN. Deletions cut 3 bases from V and 11 bases from J, with 11 bases between. CDR3 bases read: TGTGCCAGCAGTGCTGGGGGCGACGTCTTC. Protein product: CASSAGGDVF. The whole CDR3 region reads CASSAGGDVFF.

About this clone itself: These gene names are mouse names. The CDR3 goes on 1 residue after the read ends, and that part is filled in from the germline J gene. The rearrangement links TRBV20 to TRBJ1-4; tentatively, D is TRBD1 (6 bases). This CDR3 has 14 residues. Trimming removed 3 bases from V and 4 bases from J, with 12 bases in between. Germline V gene sequence: CDR1 GFQATS, CDR2 STVNSAI. CDR3 residues: CGASIGQLNERLFF. The covered CDR3 bases are TGTGGTGCTAGCATAGGACAGCTCAACGAAAGATTATTT.

In the case of this clone: The gene names given are mouse names. The read ends 1 residue before the CDR3 terminus; that terminus is restored from the germline J gene. The V and J genes are TRBV13-2 and TRBJ2-1, with 13 bases fitting TRBD2. Losses at the gene ends were 5 bases for V and 5 bases for J; bases not matched to a gene: 4. The CDR3 contains 15 residues. Per germline, CDR1 NNHNN and CDR2 SYGAGS (reference sequence). CDR3 loop: CASGSGTGGDAEQFF. The DNA read from the CDR3 is TGTGCCAGCGGCTCCGGGACTGGGGGGGATGCTGAGCAGTTC.

This clone has a handful of counts. Germline and genes here are mouse. The read finishes 1 residue shy of the CDR3 end, and the germline J gene is used to complete it. J is TRBJ2-7 and V is TRBV16; unclear D gene. This CDR3 comprises 12 residues. The V gene's germline CDR1 is SGHSA and CDR2 FRNQAP. V lost 4 bases and J 4 bases, leaving 8 bases between the germline ends. CDR3 DNA, as far as it was read: TGTGCAAGCAGCTCAGACATTTATGAACAGTAC. Residues: CASSSDIYEQY. The full CDR3 protein reads CASSSDIYEQYF. Combining the CDR3 with reference TRBV16 and TRBJ2-7 gives the whole variable domain NAGVIQTPRHKVTGKGQEATLWCEPISGHSAVFWYRQTIVQGLEFLTYFRNQAPIDDSGMPKERFSAQMPNQSHSTLKIQSTQPQDSAVYLCASSSDIYEQYFGPGTRLTVL.

On this clone: Genes and germline are mouse. Coverage ceases 1 residue before the CDR3 finishes, and the germline J gene fills in the end. The genes are TRBV13-3 and TRBJ2-5; no clear D gene. Germline V gene sequence: CDR1 NNHDY, CDR2 SYVADS. CDR3 length: 14 amino acids. Trimming took 1 base from V and 0 from J, leaving 6 bases between them. CDR3 DNA, as far as it was read: TGTGCCAGCAGTGATACCAATAACCAAGACACCCAGTAC. This encodes CASSDTNNQDTQY. The full CDR3 protein is CASSDTNNQDTQYF.

Points on this clone: Gene names are mouse gene names. The CDR3 end falls 1 residue outside the read, so it is completed with the germline J gene. The chain has TRBV13-1 and TRBJ2-7; either TRBD1 or TRBD2 may fit D (5 bases each). The V end lost 1 base, the J end lost 1 base, and 9 bases lay between the germline ends. Looked up from germline, CDR1 is NSHNY and CDR2 is SYGAGN. This CDR3 comprises 14 residues. CDR3 bases read: TGTGCCAGCAGTGATTTTGGGGCGTCCTATGAACAGTAC. This sequence encodes CASSDFGASYEQY. From start to end, the CDR3 is CASSDFGASYEQYF.